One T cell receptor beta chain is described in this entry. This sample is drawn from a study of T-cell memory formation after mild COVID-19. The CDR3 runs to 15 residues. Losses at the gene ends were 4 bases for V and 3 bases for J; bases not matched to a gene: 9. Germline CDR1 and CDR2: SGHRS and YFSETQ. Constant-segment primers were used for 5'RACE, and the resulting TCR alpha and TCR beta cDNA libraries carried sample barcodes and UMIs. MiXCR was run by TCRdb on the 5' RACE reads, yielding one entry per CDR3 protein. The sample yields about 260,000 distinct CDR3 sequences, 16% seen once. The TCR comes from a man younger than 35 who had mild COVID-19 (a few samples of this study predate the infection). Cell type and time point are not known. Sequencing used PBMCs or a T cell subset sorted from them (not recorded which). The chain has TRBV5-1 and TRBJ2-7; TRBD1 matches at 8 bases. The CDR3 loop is CASSLGTGGIYEQYF. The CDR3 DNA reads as TGCGCCAGCAGCCTCGGGACAGGCGGAATCTACGAGCAGTACTTC.